This T cell receptor (beta chain) was captured by sequencing in a study of blood T cell repertoires in COVID-19. The wider study: The United States, Italy and Spain were the sources of the acute and convalescent COVID-19 samples. T cells, B-cell-depleted T cells, or PBMCs provided the cDNA or gDNA that served as material.

Looked up from germline, CDR1 is LGHNT and CDR2 is FRNRAP. Trimming at V came to 5 bases and at J to 8 bases, leaving 14 bases not matched to a gene. CDR3 length equals 16 residues. Source study methods: From reference gene primer amplification, estimates of nucleated cell counts were derived. Measured with immunoSEQ multiplex PCR; TCRdb has only the in-frame clones, and not every one. D and trimming come from the DNA, and the V and J calls and clone size come from that table. The repertoire includes about 45,000 clones, roughly 90% of them detected once, and more than 13% sits in the top ten. The sequence derives from a human donor in a cohort sampled during active COVID-19. Sequencing was performed on peripheral blood. The J gene is TRBJ1-2, the V gene TRBV12-5, with 10 bases lining up with TRBD1. The CDR3 sequence is CASGPTGQGLLGGYTF. For the CDR3, the DNA is TGTGCTAGTGGTCCAACGGGACAGGGGCTTCTCGGGGGCTACACCTTC.